Listed below are T cell receptor beta chains from one sample, sequenced in a study of T-cell memory formation after mild COVID-19. TCRdb ran MiXCR on the 5' RACE reads and lists one entry per CDR3 protein. The data show about 320,000 distinct CDR3 sequences, with over 11% seen just once and 20% to 25% held by the top ten. The sequencing sample was made of PBMCs or a T cell subset sorted from them (not recorded which). All receptors derive from a man between 18 and 29 years old who had mild COVID-19 (a few samples of this study predate the infection). Cell type and time point are not known. Both conserved end residues are part of each CDR3.

V | length | CDR3
TRBV6-5 | 14 | CASSETLKNTEAFF
TRBV5-1 | 14 | CASSLVGADTEAFF
TRBV6-6 | 12 | CASSPGDNEQFF
TRBV12-3/TRBV12-4 | 16 | CASSLNRVRAVDEQFF
TRBV20-1 | 14 | CSARGGTSGHEQYF
TRBV7-3 | 16 | CASSLTGVGSGNTIYF
TRBV6-2/TRBV6-3 | 14 | CASVMGPRGKTQYF
TRBV19 | 14 | CASSIGGRSTEAFF
TRBV9 | 15 | CASSVETGGYNEQFF
TRBV10-3 | 14 | CATIQGGLNTEAFF
TRBV5-1 | 16 | CASSAWTGLLYNEQFF
TRBV19 | 15 | CASSTLGGDYNEQFF
TRBV24-1 | 13 | CATEAPGTDTQYF
TRBV5-6 | 14 | CASSFGGVVAEAFF
TRBV20-1 | 15 | CSARPPGQSRLEQYF
TRBV7-9 | 14 | CASRVSGGKNIQYF
TRBV5-4 | 15 | CASTPLPTEQETQYF
TRBV7-2 | 13 | CASITGLTGELFF
TRBV11-1 | 13 | CASSSAYDQPQHF
TRBV5-1 | 16 | CASSFQTSGVTDTQYF
TRBV20-1 | 10 | CSARGDTQYF
TRBV20-1 | 14 | CSATYPQGSGELFF
TRBV4-1 | 17 | CASSQARGPLKANVLTF